This T cell receptor beta chain is from a study of blood T cell repertoires in COVID-19. Study-wide context: Sites in the United States, Italy and Spain provided acute and convalescent COVID-19 samples.

Data came from immunoSEQ multiplex PCR; TCRdb stores just in-frame clones and leaves some out. The sample carries about 150,000 clones, approximately 86% recorded once. In germline, CDR1 is SGHDN, CDR2 FVKESK. The CDR3 length is 14 residues. Trimming pared 0 bases from V and 9 bases from J, leaving 11 bases between. The sequenced material came from peripheral blood. The gene calls are TRBV14 and TRBJ2-2, with TRBD2 as a possible D gene (5 bases). The sequence came from a man in his 70s with acute or convalescent COVID-19. The CDR3 protein is CASSQDRGARELFF. As DNA, the CDR3 is TGTGCCAGCAGCCAAGATCGGGGAGCCAGGGAGCTGTTTTTT.